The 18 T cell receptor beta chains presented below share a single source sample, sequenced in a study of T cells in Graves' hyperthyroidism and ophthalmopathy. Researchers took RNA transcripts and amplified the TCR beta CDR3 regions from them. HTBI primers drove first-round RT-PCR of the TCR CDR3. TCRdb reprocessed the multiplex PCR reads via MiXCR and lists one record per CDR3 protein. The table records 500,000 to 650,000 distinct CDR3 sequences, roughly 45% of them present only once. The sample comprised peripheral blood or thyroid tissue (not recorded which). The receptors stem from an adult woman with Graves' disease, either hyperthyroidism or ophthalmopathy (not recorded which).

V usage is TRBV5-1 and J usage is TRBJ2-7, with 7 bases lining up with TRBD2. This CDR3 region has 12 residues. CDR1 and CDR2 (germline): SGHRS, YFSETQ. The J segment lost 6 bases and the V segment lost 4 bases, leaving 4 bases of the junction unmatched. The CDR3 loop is CASSNGGSEQYF. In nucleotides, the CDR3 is TGCGCCAGCAGCAACGGGGGGTCCGAGCAGTACTTC.

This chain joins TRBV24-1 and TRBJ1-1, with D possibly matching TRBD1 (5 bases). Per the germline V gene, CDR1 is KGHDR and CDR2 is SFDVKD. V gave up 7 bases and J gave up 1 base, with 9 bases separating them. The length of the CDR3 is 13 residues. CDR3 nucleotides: TGTGCCACCAGCCAGGGTCGGAACACTGAAGCTTTCTTT. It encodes CATSQGRNTEAFF.

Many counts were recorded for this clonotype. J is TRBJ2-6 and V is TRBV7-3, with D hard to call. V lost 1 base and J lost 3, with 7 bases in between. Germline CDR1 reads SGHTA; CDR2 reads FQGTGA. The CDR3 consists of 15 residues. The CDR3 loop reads CASSLSPGGANVLTF. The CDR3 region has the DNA TGTGCCAGCAGCTTAAGTCCAGGTGGGGCCAACGTCCTGACTTTC.

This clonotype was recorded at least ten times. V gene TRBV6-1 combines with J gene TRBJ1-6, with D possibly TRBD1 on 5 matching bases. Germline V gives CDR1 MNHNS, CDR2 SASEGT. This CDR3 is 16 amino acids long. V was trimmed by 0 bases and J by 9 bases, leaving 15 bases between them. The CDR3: CASSEAVGPRGSPLHF. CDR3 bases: TGTGCCAGCAGTGAAGCGGTGGGGCCAAGGGGTTCACCCCTCCACTTT.

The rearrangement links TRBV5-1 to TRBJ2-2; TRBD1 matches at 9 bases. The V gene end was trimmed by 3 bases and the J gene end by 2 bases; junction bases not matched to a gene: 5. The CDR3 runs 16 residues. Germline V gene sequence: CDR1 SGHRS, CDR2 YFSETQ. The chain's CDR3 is CASSSRDRVNTGELFF. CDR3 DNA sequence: TGCGCCAGCAGCTCAAGGGACAGGGTAAACACCGGGGAGCTGTTTTTT.

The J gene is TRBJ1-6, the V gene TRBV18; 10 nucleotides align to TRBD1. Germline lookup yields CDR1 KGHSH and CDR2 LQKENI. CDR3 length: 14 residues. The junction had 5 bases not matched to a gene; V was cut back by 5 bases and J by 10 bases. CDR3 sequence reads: CASSSGTGVSPLHF. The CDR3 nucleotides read TGTGCCAGCTCATCCGGGACAGGGGTCTCACCCCTCCACTTT.

CDR3 DNA sequence: TGTGCCAGCAGTGACGGCGGAAGCAGTGGCTACACCTTC. This encodes CASSDGGSSGYTF. This chain connects TRBV25-1 to TRBJ1-2; D gene uncertain. The CDR3 spans 13 residues. Germline loops: CDR1 MGHDK, CDR2 SYGVNS. The ends were cut back, 3 bases at V and 7 bases at J, with 12 bases in the middle.

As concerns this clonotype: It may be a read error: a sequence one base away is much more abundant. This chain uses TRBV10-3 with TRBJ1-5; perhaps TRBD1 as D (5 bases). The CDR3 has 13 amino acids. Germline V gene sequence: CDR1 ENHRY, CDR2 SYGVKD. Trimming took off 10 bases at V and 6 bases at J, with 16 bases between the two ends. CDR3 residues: CASGATDTQPQHF. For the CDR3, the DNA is TGTGCCAGTGGAGCGACAGATACTCAGCCCCAGCATTTT.

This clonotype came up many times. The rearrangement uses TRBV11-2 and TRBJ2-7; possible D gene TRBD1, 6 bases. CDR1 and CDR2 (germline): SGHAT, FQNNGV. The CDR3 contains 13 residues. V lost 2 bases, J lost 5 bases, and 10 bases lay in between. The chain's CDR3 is CASSLLGADEQYF. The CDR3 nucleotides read TGTGCCAGCAGCTTATTGGGGGCCGACGAGCAGTACTTC.

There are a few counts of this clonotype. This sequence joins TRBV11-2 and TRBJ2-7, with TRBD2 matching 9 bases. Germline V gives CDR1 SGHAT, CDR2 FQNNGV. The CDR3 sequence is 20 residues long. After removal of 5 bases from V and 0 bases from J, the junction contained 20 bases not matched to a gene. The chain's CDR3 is CASSPNLSGRTILDSYEQYF. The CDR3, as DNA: TGTGCCAGCAGCCCGAACTTGAGCGGGAGGACCATTTTGGACTCCTACGAGCAGTACTTC.

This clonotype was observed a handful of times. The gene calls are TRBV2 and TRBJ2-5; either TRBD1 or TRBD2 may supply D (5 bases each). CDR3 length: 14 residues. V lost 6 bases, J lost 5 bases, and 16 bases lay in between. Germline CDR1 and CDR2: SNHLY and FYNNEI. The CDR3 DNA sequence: TGTGCCAGCAGCGGGACCGCCAACAGGGAGACCCAGTACTTC. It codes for CASSGTANRETQYF.

This CDR3 reads CASSTTAGGSYEQYF. DNA of the CDR3: TGTGCCAGCAGTACCACAGCGGGGGGCTCCTACGAGCAGTACTTC. The chain has TRBV6-2 or TRBV6-3 and TRBJ2-7, with TRBD2 matching over 9 bases. CDR3 size: 15 residues. Per the germline V gene, CDR1 is MNHEY and CDR2 is SVGEGT. Trimming took 5 bases from V and 0 from J; bases not matched to a gene: 5.

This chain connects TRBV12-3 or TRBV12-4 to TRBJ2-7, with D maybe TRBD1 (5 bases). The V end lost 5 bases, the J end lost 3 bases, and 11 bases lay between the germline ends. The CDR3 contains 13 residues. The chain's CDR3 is CASSRQRFYEQYF. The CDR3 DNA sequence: TGTGCCAGCAGTCGACAGAGATTCTACGAGCAGTACTTC.

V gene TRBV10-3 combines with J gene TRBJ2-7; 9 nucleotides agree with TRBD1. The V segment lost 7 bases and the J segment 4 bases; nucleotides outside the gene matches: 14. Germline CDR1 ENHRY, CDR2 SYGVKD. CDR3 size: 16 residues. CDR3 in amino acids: CAITPGVGQGTYEQYF. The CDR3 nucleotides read TGTGCCATCACCCCTGGCGTGGGACAGGGTACTTACGAGCAGTACTTC.

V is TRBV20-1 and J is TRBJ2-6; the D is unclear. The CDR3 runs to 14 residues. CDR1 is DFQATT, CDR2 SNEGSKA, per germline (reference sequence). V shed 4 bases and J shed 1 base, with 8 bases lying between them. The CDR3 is CSATVRSGANVLTF. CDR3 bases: TGCAGTGCTACCGTAAGATCTGGGGCCAACGTCCTGACTTTC.

The CDR3 DNA is TGTGCCACCAGCAGCTCGACTGGTTCGGAGACCCAGTACTTC. Translation: CATSSSTGSETQYF. The chain recombines TRBV15 with TRBJ2-5; no reliable D call. The germline V gene encodes CDR1 LNHNV and CDR2 YYDKDF (reference sequence). The V end lost 3 bases, the J end lost 5 bases, and 13 bases lay between the germline ends. The CDR3 runs 14 residues.

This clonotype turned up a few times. CDR3: CSARDSQTVAGGRTGELFF. Here the CDR3 DNA reads TGCAGTGCTAGAGATTCCCAAACCGTAGCGGGAGGGAGGACCGGGGAGCTGTTTTTT. The chain uses TRBV20-1 and TRBJ2-2, with 11 positions matching TRBD2. CDR1 DFQATT and CDR2 SNEGSKA come from the germline V gene (reference sequence). J was trimmed by 5 bases and V by 0 bases; bases with no gene match: 14. The length of the CDR3 is 19 residues.

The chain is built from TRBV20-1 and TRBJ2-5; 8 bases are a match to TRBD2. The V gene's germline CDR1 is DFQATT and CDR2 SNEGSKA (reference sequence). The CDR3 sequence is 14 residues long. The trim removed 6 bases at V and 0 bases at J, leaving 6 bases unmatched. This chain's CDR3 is CSALLSGNQETQYF. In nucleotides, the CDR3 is TGCAGTGCCCTACTTAGCGGGAACCAAGAGACCCAGTACTTC.